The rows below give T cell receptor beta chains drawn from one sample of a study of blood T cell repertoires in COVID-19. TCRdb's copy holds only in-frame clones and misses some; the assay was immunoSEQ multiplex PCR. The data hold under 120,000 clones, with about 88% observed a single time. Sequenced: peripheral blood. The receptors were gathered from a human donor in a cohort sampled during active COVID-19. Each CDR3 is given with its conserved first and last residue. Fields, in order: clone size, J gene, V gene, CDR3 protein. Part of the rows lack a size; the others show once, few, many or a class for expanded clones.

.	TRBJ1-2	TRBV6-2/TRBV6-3	CASSFADRHYGYTF
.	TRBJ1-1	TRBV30	CACKGQEYEAFF
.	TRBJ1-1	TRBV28	CASSLRTGAEAFF
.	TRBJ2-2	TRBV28	CASSLRKGAFMLNTGELFF
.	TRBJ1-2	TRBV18	CASSPVGQEGYGYTF
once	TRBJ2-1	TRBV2	CASRGEGWNEQFF
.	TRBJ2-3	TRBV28	CASTDWVDTQYF
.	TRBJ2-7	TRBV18	CASSPPEGGGYEQYF
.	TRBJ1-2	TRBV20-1	CSASRDGGYTF
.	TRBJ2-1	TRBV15	CATSRGLLNEQFF
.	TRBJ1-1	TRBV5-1	CASSPGTGDTEAFF
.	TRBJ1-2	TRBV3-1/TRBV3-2	CASSQEGSPGQGPGFYGYTF
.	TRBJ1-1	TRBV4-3	CASSQDRMNTEAFF
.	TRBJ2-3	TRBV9	CASSSRTSGAPSTDTQYF
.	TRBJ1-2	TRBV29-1	CSEPGSGYTF
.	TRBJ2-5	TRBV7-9	CASSFGGTQETQYF
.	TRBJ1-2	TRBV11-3	CASSTDNRVFRGYTF
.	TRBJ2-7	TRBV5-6	CASSFPTDTYEQYF
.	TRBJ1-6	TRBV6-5	CASSYSQGIGNSPLHF
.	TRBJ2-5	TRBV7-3	CASSWDRQETQYF
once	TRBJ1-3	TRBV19	CASSVPIRGIAGNTIYF
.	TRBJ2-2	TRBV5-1	CASSAVTTVVRELFF